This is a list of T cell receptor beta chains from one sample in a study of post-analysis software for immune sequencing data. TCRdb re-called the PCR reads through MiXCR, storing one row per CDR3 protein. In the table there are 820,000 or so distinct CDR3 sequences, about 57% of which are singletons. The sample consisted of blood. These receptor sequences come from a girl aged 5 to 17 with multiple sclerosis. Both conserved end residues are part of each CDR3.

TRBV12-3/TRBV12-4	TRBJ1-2	CASSFWGSPNYGYTF
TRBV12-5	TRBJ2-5	CASGSPVGQGTETQYF
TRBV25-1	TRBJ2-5	CASSAPRDPQETQYF
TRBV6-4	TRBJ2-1	CASSPSGGAGYNEQCF
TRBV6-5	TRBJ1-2	CASTGSGQGYTF
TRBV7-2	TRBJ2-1	CASSLEAGGGNEQFF
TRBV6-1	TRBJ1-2	CASMREVGPGGYGYTF
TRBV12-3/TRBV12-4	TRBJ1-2	CASSGGTGSYGYTF
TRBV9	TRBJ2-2	CASSVVQANTGELFF
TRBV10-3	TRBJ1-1	CAISGTPGTEAFF
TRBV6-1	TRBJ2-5	CASRRDRLLETQYF
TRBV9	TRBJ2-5	CASSARGRTGKETQYF
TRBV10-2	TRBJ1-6	CASSEAGSNSPLHF
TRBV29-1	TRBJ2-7	CSVAASGSSYEQYF
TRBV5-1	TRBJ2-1	CASSLLAGGSYNEQFF
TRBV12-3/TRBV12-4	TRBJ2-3	CAGSLDRGIDTQYF
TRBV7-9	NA	CASSLDPPGDPYEQYF
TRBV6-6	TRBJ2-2	CASRPSGGALNTGELFF
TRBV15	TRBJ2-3	CATTLDLSHTDTQYF
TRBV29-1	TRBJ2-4	CSVTWGLLAKNIQYF
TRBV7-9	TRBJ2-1	CASSWGGRGVPDEQFF
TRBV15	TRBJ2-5	CATSTHETQYF
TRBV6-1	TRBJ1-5	CASIKGVGNQPQHF
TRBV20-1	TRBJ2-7	CSASLPGGIWYEQYF
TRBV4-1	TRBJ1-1	CASSQVVTGKSEAFF
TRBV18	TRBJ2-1	CASSPKQGRNEQFF
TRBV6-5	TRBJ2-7	CASSYFSATLGEQYF
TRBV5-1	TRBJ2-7	CASSFSPLAAPYEQYF
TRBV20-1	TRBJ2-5	CSARAHPEEQYF
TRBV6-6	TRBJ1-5	CASSYPQYSNQPQHF
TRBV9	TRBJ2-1	CASGSGVAYNEQFF
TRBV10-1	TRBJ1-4	CASSESMGQEKLFF
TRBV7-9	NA	CASSPWGQGDIQYF
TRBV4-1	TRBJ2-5	CASSEGRFQETQYF
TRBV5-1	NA	CASSWSGGASEQYF
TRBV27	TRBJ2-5	CASSLMAGGVETQYF
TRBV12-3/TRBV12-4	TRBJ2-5	CASSPRTSGSPDEQYF
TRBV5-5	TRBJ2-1	CASSVKTGVIYNEQFF
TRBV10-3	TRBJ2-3	CAITRTGTDTQYF
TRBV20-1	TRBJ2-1	CSAGQELNEQFF
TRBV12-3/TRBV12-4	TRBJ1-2	CASRGWGYGYTF
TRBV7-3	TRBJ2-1	CASSLLVGGGQYNEQFF
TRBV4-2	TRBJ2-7	CASSQDISGGDWSYEQYF
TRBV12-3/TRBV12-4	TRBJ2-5	CASSFTTGGRETQYF
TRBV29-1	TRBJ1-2	CSVEAYGYTF
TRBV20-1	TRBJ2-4	CSAGYADSLPQEQYF
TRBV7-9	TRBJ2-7	CASSGGQATYEQYF
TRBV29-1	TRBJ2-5	CSVDVYGETQYF
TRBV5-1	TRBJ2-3	CASSFFGRETDTQYF
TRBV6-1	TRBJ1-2	CASSPWPPRTATYGYTF
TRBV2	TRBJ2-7	CASSLEGQATYEQYF
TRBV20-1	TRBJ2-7	CSASSDSGYEQYF
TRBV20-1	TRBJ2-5	CSARGPETQYF
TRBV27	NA	CAAASGSTYEQYF
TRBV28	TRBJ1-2	CASSFRAGLLNYGYTF